The next 22 T cell receptor beta chains were all read from a single sample in a study of cytotoxic CD8 clonotypes in ibrutinib-treated CLL. Generated by immunoSEQ multiplex PCR, the TCRdb table keeps only in-frame clones and is missing some. The profile shows 150,000 to 200,000 clones, more than 70% of them singletons. Sequencing was performed on PBMCs, taken at disease progression, from a patient treated with ibrutinib. Receptor source: a human donor with chronic lymphocytic leukemia.

V is TRBV7-8 and J is TRBJ2-7; possibly TRBD1 for D (7 bases). The CDR3 consists of 14 residues. The V gene lost 1 base and the J gene lost 6 bases, with 13 bases spanning the gap. Germline loops: CDR1 SGHVS, CDR2 FQNEAQ. DNA for the CDR3: TGTGCCAGCAGCTTAGAGGGGGCGGGACGCGAGCAGTACTTC. It yields the protein CASSLEGAGREQYF. The full variable domain, completed using reference TRBV7-8 and TRBJ2-7, is GAGVSQSPRYKVAKRGQDVALRCDPISGHVSLFWYQQALGQGPEFLTYFQNEAQLDKSGLPSDRFFAERPEGSVSTLKIQRTQQEDSAVYLCASSLEGAGREQYFGPGTRLTVT.

The rearrangement uses TRBV5-5 and TRBJ2-7; D not certain. The V end was cut by 4 bases, the J end by 1 base, with 3 bases between. The CDR3 covers 11 residues. Germline CDR1 is SGHKS and CDR2 is YYEKEE (reference sequence). CDR3 in amino acids: CASSPSYEQYF. In nucleotides, the CDR3 is TGTGCCAGCAGCCCTTCCTACGAGCAGTACTTC.

This sequence joins TRBV28 and TRBJ1-1; no reliable D call. V was trimmed by 7 bases and J by 1 base, leaving 10 bases between them. From germline, CDR1 is MDHEN and CDR2 SYDVKM. The CDR3 has 13 residues. The DNA for the CDR3 is TGTGCCAGCACCTCTCAGCAGAACACTGAAGCTTTCTTT. Protein: CASTSQQNTEAFF.

The V gene is TRBV9, the J gene TRBJ2-5; 7 positions agree with TRBD2. This CDR3 contains 14 residues. Losses at the gene ends were 4 bases for V and 4 bases for J; bases not matched to a gene: 7. Germline values: CDR1 SGDLS, CDR2 YYNGEE. The DNA of the CDR3 is TGTGCCAGCAGCTTAACGGGAGGAGGAGAGACCCAGTACTTC. It encodes CASSLTGGGETQYF.

The chain links TRBV4-1 to TRBJ2-2, with D possibly TRBD2 on 5 matching bases. Germline CDR1 reads MGHRA; CDR2 reads YSYEKL. This CDR3 spans 13 amino acids. Trimming removed 5 bases from V and 7 bases from J, with 11 bases in between. This CDR3 reads CASSIVGDGELFF. In nucleotides, the CDR3 is TGCGCCAGCAGCATCGTCGGGGACGGGGAGCTGTTTTTT.

The chain is built from TRBV6-5 and TRBJ2-7, with D possibly being TRBD1 (5 bases). Trimming removed 6 bases at V and 3 bases at J, with 12 bases between. This CDR3 spans 13 amino acids. Looked up from germline, CDR1 is MNHEY and CDR2 is SVGAGI. The CDR3 DNA reads TGTGCCAGCAGAAGGACAAGACACTACGAGCAGTACTTC. Translating gives CASRRTRHYEQYF.

CDR3 sequence reads: CASSSPLTVINTEAFF. The CDR3 DNA follows: TGTGCCAGCAGCTCCCCTTTGACGGTGATAAACACTGAAGCTTTCTTT. V usage is TRBV7-2 and J usage is TRBJ1-1; D unclear. Trimming took off 4 bases at V and 2 bases at J, with 17 bases between the two ends. The CDR3 length is 16 residues. Germline V gene lookup returns CDR1 SGHTA and CDR2 FQGNSA.

The chain has TRBV27 and TRBJ1-1; a weak D match, TRBD1 (6 bases). V was shortened by 5 bases and J by 1 base, with 17 bases between the two germline ends. CDR1 and CDR2 (germline): MNHEY, SMNVEV (reference sequence). The CDR3 extends over 16 amino acids. The CDR3 DNA is TGTGCCAGCAGTCCAACAGGGTCCGTCTCGAACACTGAAGCTTTCTTT. This translates into CASSPTGSVSNTEAFF.

V and J are TRBV4-1 and TRBJ1-3, with D maybe TRBD1 (5 bases). Germline CDR1 is MGHRA and CDR2 is YSYEKL. The V and J ends lost 6 bases and 0 bases respectively, with 18 bases between them. This CDR3 spans 17 amino acids. CDR3 in amino acids: CASSQRTTVSSGNTIYF. The DNA for the CDR3 is TGCGCCAGCAGTCAGAGGACAACCGTTAGCTCTGGAAACACCATATATTTT.

In this sample, this clone turned up once. This chain connects TRBV4-2 to TRBJ1-5; no firm D call. The CDR3 extends over 16 amino acids. Looked up from germline, CDR1 is LGHNA and CDR2 is YNFKEQ. V lost 0 bases to trimming and J lost 3 bases, with 12 bases between them. The chain's CDR3 is CASSQDLRTDNQPQHF. The CDR3 bases are TGTGCCAGCAGCCAAGATCTGAGGACGGACAATCAGCCCCAGCATTTT.

The rearrangement links TRBV6-1 to TRBJ1-1; TRBD1 matches 9 bases. The CDR3 is made up of 14 amino acids. J was trimmed by 4 bases and V by 6 bases; bases with no gene match: 6. Germline V gene sequence: CDR1 MNHNS, CDR2 SASEGT. CDR3 DNA sequence: TGTGCCAGCAGGGGAATGACAGGGGGCACTGAAGCTTTCTTT. This gives the protein CASRGMTGGTEAFF.

This chain connects TRBV9 to TRBJ2-5, with TRBD2 matching over 7 bases. Trimming cost V 3 bases and J 3 bases; bases outside gene matches: 2. This CDR3 comprises 13 residues. In germline, CDR1 is SGDLS, CDR2 YYNGEE. The CDR3: CASSGGGKETQYF. For the CDR3, the DNA is TGTGCCAGCAGCGGCGGGGGAAAAGAGACCCAGTACTTC.

J is TRBJ2-5 and V is TRBV7-2, with 11 bases aligning to TRBD2. This CDR3 region has 15 residues. Per the germline V gene, CDR1 is SGHTA and CDR2 is FQGNSA. J was trimmed by 1 base and V by 5 bases; bases with no gene match: 3. The CDR3: CASSPGLAGQETQYF. The CDR3 DNA is TGTGCCAGCAGCCCCGGACTAGCGGGCCAAGAGACCCAGTACTTC.

The rearrangement links TRBV5-4 to TRBJ2-7; D not resolved. Deletions cut 3 bases from V and 7 bases from J, with 17 bases between. Germline V gene data show CDR1 as SGHNT and CDR2 as YYREEE (reference sequence). There are 14 residues in the CDR3. The DNA for the CDR3 is TGTGCCAGCAGCTCCCGACCCCAACCTCGAGAGCAGTACTTC. This sequence encodes CASSSRPQPREQYF.

This clone was observed a handful of times. The rearrangement uses TRBV15 and TRBJ2-7; tentatively, D is TRBD1 (6 bases). Trimming left V 3 bases short and J 0 bases short, with 9 bases between. Germline CDR1 LNHNV, CDR2 YYDKDF (reference sequence). This CDR3 comprises 14 residues. Written as DNA, the CDR3 is TGTGCCACCAGCAGTCACAGGGACTCCTACGAGCAGTACTTC. The encoded protein is CATSSHRDSYEQYF.

This chain joins TRBV2 and TRBJ2-7, with TRBD2 matching over 13 bases. The CDR3 totals 16 residues. V lost 5 bases and J lost 5; bases outside the gene matches: 9. Germline-derived CDR1 and CDR2 are SNHLY and FYNNEI. The CDR3 region is CASSPLRTSGSNEQYF. DNA for the CDR3: TGTGCCAGCAGTCCCTTAAGGACTAGCGGGAGCAACGAGCAGTACTTC.

The chain joins TRBV5-1 to TRBJ2-7, with D perhaps TRBD1 (5 bases). V gave up 1 base and J gave up 7 bases, with 15 bases separating them. Germline V CDR1 and CDR2: SGHRS, YFSETQ. The CDR3 is made up of 14 amino acids. The CDR3 sequence: CASSLNRSLREQYF. CDR3 bases: TGCGCCAGCAGCTTGAACAGGTCCCTACGGGAGCAGTACTTC.

The chain employs TRBV6-1 and TRBJ1-5, with D possibly matching TRBD1 (5 bases). Trimming shortened V by 3 bases and J by 2 bases, and 17 bases separated the two germline ends. Germline V gene sequence: CDR1 MNHNS, CDR2 SASEGT. This CDR3 is built from 17 residues. In DNA, the CDR3 is TGTGCCAGCAGTGAGGCCGGGACCCTAGTGGGCAATCAGCCCCAGCATTTT. This codes for CASSEAGTLVGNQPQHF.

The V call is TRBV19, the J call TRBJ2-7; maybe TRBD1 (6 bases). The CDR3 extends over 13 amino acids. The germline V gene has CDR1 LNHDA and CDR2 SQIVND (reference sequence). Trimming took off 4 bases at V and 3 bases at J, with 10 bases between the two ends. The CDR3 reads CASSRDNLYEQYF. DNA of the CDR3: TGTGCCAGTAGTAGGGACAACCTCTACGAGCAGTACTTC.

The chain couples TRBV11-2 to TRBJ2-1, with TRBD2 matching over 12 bases. V shed 3 bases and J 7 bases; nucleotides not matched to a gene: 10. CDR1 and CDR2 from the germline V gene are SGHAT and FQNNGV. This CDR3 has 17 residues. The CDR3, as DNA: TGTGCCAGCAGCTTGTCCCGAGCTAGCGGGAGGGCAAATGAGCAGTTCTTC. Translated, it gives CASSLSRASGRANEQFF.

The rearrangement uses TRBV28 and TRBJ2-1; 8 bases agree with TRBD1. V trimming: 0 bases; J trimming: 7 bases; junction bases outside the gene matches: 8. CDR1 and CDR2 from the germline V gene are MDHEN and SYDVKM. The CDR3 loop spans 16 amino acids. DNA of the CDR3: TGTGCCAGCAGTTTATGGGATATACAGGGGGAGAATGAGCAGTTCTTC. Translating it yields CASSLWDIQGENEQFF.

This clone was found a few times. The chain has TRBV2 and TRBJ2-7; D is tentatively TRBD1 or TRBD2 (6 bases each). Germline assignment: CDR1 SNHLY and CDR2 FYNNEI. The CDR3 is 14 amino acids. Trimming took off 7 bases at V and 3 bases at J, with 16 bases between the two ends. CDR3 nucleotides: TGTGCCAGCAACTATGGGGGGCGACTCTACGAGCAGTACTTC. Protein: CASNYGGRLYEQYF. Complete variable domain (other parts from reference TRBV2 and TRBJ2-7): EPEVTQTPSHQVTQMGQEVILRCVPISNHLYFYWYRQILGQKVEFLVSFYNNEISEKSEIFDDQFSVERPDGSNFTLKIRSTKLEDSAMYFCASNYGGRLYEQYFGPGTRLTVT.